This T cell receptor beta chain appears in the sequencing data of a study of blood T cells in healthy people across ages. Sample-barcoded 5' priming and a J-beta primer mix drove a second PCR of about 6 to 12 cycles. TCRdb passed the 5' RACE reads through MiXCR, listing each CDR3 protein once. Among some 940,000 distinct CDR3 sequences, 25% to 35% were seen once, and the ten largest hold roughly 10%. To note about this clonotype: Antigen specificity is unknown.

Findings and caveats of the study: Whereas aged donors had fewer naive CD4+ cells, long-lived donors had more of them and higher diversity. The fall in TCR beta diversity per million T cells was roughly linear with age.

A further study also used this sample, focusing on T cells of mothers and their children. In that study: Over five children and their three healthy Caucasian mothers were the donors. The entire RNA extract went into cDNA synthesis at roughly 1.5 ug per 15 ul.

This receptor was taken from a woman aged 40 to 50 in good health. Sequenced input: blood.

The CDR3 loop is CASNGGDIQYF. The CDR3 DNA follows: TGTGCCAGCAATGGAGGGGACATTCAGTACTTC. The chain employs TRBV28 and TRBJ2-4; tentative D call: TRBD2 (6 bases). This CDR3 has 11 residues. Germline lookup yields CDR1 MDHEN and CDR2 SYDVKM. V was cut by 7 bases and J by 8 bases, with 9 bases left in between.